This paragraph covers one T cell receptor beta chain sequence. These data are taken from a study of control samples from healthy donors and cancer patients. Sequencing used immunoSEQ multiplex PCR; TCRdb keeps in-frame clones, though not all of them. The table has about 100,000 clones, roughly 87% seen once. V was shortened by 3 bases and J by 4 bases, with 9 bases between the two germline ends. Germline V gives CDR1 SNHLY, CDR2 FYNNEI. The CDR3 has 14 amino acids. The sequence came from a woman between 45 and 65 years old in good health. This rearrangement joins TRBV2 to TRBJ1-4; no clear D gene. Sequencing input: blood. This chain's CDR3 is CASSDGPHNEKLFF. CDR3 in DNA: TGTGCCAGCAGTGACGGGCCTCATAATGAAAAACTGTTTTTT.